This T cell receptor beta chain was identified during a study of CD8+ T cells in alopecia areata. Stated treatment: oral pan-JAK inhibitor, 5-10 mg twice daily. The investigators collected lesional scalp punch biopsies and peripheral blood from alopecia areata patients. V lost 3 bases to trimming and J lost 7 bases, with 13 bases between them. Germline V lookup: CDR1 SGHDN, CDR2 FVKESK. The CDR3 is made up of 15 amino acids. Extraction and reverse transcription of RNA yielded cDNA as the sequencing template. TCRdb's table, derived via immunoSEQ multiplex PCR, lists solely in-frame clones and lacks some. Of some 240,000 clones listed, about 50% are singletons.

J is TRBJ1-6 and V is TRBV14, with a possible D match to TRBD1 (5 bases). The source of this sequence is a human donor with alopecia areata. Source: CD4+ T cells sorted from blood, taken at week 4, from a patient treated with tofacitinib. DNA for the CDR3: TGTGCCAGCAGCCAGCAGGGAGGAGGAAATTCACCCCTCCACTTT. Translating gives CASSQQGGGNSPLHF. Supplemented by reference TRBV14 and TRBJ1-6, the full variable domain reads EAGVTQFPSHSVIEKGQTVTLRCDPISGHDNLYWYRRVMGKEIKFLLHFVKESKQDESGMPNNRFLAERTGGTYSTLKVQPAELEDSGVYFCASSQQGGGNSPLHFGNGTRLTVT.